The rows below give T cell receptor beta chains drawn from one sample of a study of PD-L1 blockade in urothelial cancer. Sequencing used immunoSEQ multiplex PCR; TCRdb keeps in-frame clones, though not all of them. The data contain 40,000 or so clones, roughly 82% of them singletons. The specimen was PBMCs, collected around atezolizumab (anti-PD-L1) treatment. The receptors stem from a man between 65 and 85 years old with urothelial cancer. CDR3s include the opening cysteine and the closing phenylalanine or tryptophan. A D gene is named only where the DNA matches it firmly.

j_call d_call v_call cdr3_aa cdr3_nt
TRBJ2-3 . TRBV28 CASSLSRVRRTQYF TGTGCCAGCAGTTTAAGCCGGGTGAGGAGGACGCAGTATTTT
TRBJ2-7 TRBD2 TRBV5-5 CASSLAGGLTYEQYF TGTGCCAGCAGCTTAGCGGGGGGCCTTACCTACGAGCAGTACTTC
TRBJ1-5 TRBD1 TRBV10-3 CAISGGMGQPQHF TGTGCCATCTCAGGGGGCATGGGGCAGCCCCAGCATTTT
TRBJ2-1 TRBD2 TRBV6-5 CASSYGSGRGNNEQFF TGTGCCAGCAGTTACGGTAGCGGGAGGGGAAACAATGAGCAGTTCTTC
TRBJ1-2 TRBD1 TRBV19 CASSTGQGALSYYGYTF TGTGCCAGTAGTACCGGACAGGGGGCGCTTTCCTACTATGGCTACACCTTC
TRBJ2-5 TRBD1 TRBV7-2 CASSRGTGQETQYF TGTGCCAGCAGCCGCGGGACAGGTCAAGAGACCCAGTACTTC
TRBJ1-2 . TRBV7-9 CASSLRDRDGYTF TGTGCCAGCAGCTTACGAGACAGAGATGGCTACACCTTC
TRBJ2-3 TRBD1 TRBV7-3 CASSPGTGVTDTQYF TGTGCCAGCAGCCCCGGGACAGGGGTTACAGATACGCAGTATTTT
TRBJ2-2 . TRBV27 CASSPGNQVTATGELFF TGTGCCAGCAGTCCAGGGAACCAAGTTACGGCCACCGGGGAGCTGTTTTTT
TRBJ2-1 . TRBV7-9 CASSLVLSSYNEQFF TGTGCCAGCAGCTTAGTCTTGAGCTCCTACAATGAGCAGTTCTTC
TRBJ1-2 TRBD1 TRBV7-2 CASSRTGAGRDGYTF TGTGCCAGCAGCAGGACAGGGGCGGGTAGGGATGGCTACACCTTC
TRBJ2-7 TRBD1 TRBV5-6 CASSSTGPIYEQYF TGTGCCAGCAGTTCGACAGGGCCTATATACGAGCAGTACTTC
TRBJ2-7 . TRBV5-8 CASNHRGSDEQYF TGTGCCAGCAACCACCGCGGATCTGACGAGCAGTACTTC
TRBJ1-3 . TRBV29-1 CSVSGGRGNTIYF TGCAGCGTCTCGGGGGGCCGTGGAAACACCATATATTTT